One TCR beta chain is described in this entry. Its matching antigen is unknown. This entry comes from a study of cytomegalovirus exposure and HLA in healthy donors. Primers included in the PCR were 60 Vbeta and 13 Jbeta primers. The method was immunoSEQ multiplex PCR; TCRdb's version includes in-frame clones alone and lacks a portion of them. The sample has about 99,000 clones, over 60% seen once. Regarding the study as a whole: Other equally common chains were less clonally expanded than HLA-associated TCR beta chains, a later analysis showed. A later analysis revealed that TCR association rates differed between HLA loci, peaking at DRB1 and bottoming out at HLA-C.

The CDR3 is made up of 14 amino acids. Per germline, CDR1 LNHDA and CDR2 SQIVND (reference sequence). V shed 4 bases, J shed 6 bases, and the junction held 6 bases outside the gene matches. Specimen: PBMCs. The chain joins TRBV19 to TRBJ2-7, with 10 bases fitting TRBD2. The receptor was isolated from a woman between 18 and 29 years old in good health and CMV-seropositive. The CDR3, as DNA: TGTGCCAGTAGTAGTCTAGCGGGAGTAGGCGAGCAGTACTTC. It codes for CASSSLAGVGEQYF.